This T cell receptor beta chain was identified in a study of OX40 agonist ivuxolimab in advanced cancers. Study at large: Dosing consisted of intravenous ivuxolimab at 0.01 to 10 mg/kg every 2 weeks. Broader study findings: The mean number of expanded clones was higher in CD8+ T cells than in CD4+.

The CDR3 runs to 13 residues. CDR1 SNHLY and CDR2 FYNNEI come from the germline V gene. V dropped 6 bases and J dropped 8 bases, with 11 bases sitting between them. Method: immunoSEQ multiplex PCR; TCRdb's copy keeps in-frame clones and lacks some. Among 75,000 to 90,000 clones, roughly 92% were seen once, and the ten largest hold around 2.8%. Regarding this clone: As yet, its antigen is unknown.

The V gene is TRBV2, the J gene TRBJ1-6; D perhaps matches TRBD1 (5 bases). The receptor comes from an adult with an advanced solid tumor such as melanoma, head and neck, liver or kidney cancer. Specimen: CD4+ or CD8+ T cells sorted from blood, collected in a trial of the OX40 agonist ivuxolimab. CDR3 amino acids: CASRGTADSPLHF. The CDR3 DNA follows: TGTGCCAGCAGGGGGACGGCGGATTCACCCCTCCACTTT.